A single sample is the source of the 14 T cell receptor beta chains below, sequenced in a study. TCRdb passed the 5' RACE reads through MiXCR, listing each CDR3 protein once. This sample has about 57,000 distinct CDR3 sequences, with around 24% found just once. The sorted Tregs were CD4+CD25+CD127-/low cells. Sequenced sample: tumor-infiltrating Tregs sorted from the breast tumor. All receptors derive from a female donor with breast cancer.

The count of this clonotype is one. This sequence joins TRBV29-1 and TRBJ1-1; D is perhaps TRBD1 (6 bases). The CDR3 runs 13 residues. Trimming took off 0 bases at V and 1 base at J, with 6 bases between the two ends. Germline V gene sequence: CDR1 SQVTM, CDR2 ANQGSEA. The CDR3 sequence: CSVEEQGNTEAFF. Here the CDR3 DNA reads TGCAGCGTTGAAGAACAGGGGAACACTGAAGCTTTCTTT.

This clonotype was seen many times. V usage is TRBV20-1 and J usage is TRBJ2-1; D remains unclear. V was pared by 3 bases and J by 0 bases, with 6 bases between. In germline, CDR1 is DFQATT, CDR2 SNEGSKA (reference sequence). This CDR3 comprises 13 residues. The DNA of the CDR3 is TGCAGTGCTAGCCACTACTCCTACAATGAGCAGTTCTTC. It yields the protein CSASHYSYNEQFF.

The CDR3 coding sequence is TGTGCCAGCAGCTTAGAGCCAGGCCCTTATGGCTACACCTTC. Its protein product is CASSLEPGPYGYTF. The J gene is TRBJ1-2, the V gene TRBV7-2; D is undetermined. This CDR3 spans 14 amino acids. Deletions cut 1 base from V and 5 bases from J, with 11 bases between. Germline values: CDR1 SGHTA, CDR2 FQGNSA.

Many counts were recorded for this clonotype. The chain uses TRBV20-1 and TRBJ1-5; 8 bases fit TRBD1. V was pared by 4 bases and J by 5 bases, with 4 bases of the junction left unmatched. The CDR3 has 13 amino acids. Germline V lookup: CDR1 DFQATT, CDR2 SNEGSKA (reference sequence). CDR3 nucleotides: TGCAGTGCTAACAGGGGGACCGATCAGCCCCAGCATTTT. Its protein product is CSANRGTDQPQHF.

The chain has TRBV5-6 and TRBJ2-7, with a tentative D call TRBD1 (6 bases). CDR1 SGHDT and CDR2 YYEEEE come from the germline V gene. V lost 6 bases to trimming and J lost 3 bases, with 16 bases between them. The CDR3 has 14 residues. The CDR3 is CASILPSRGYEQYF. CDR3 nucleotide sequence: TGTGCCAGCATCCTCCCGAGCAGGGGCTACGAGCAGTACTTC.

The V gene is TRBV12-3 or TRBV12-4, the J gene TRBJ2-2; no firm D call. The V and J ends lost 6 bases and 1 base respectively, with 21 bases between them. The CDR3 runs 18 residues. The chain's CDR3 is CASSRNNALLRNTGELFF. For the CDR3, the DNA is TGTGCCAGCAGCCGAAACAACGCATTACTTAGGAACACCGGGGAGCTGTTTTTT.

There are a few counts of this clonotype. The chain is built from TRBV5-5 and TRBJ1-2, with a tentative D call TRBD1 (6 bases). Germline V lookup: CDR1 SGHKS, CDR2 YYEKEE (reference sequence). V dropped 4 bases and J dropped 7 bases, with 17 bases sitting between them. The CDR3 loop spans 14 amino acids. The chain's CDR3 is CASSAPTGLSGYTF. CDR3 nucleotides: TGTGCCAGCAGCGCCCCCACAGGGTTGTCTGGCTACACCTTC. Drawing the rest from reference TRBV5-5 and TRBJ1-2, the complete variable domain is DAGVTQSPTHLIKTRGQQVTLRCSPISGHKSVSWYQQVLGQGPQFIFQYYEKEERGRGNFPDRFSARQFPNYSSELNVNALLLGDSALYLCASSAPTGLSGYTFGSGTRLTVV.

As for this clonotype: A junction end diverges from the germline sequence, so it may reflect a read error. The gene calls are TRBV27 and TRBJ2-3, with 7 bases fitting TRBD2. Germline V CDR1 and CDR2: MNHEY, SMNVEV (reference sequence). The CDR3 is made up of 15 amino acids. The CDR3 region is CASRNGAGAADTQCF. In DNA form, the CDR3 reads TGTGCCAGCAGGAATGGGGCGGGAGCTGCAGATACGCAGTGTTTT.

This clonotype was seen only once. The chain links TRBV5-6 to TRBJ2-7, with 9 bases that match TRBD1. Germline CDR1 reads SGHDT; CDR2 reads YYEEEE. The junction had 2 bases not matched to a gene; V was cut back by 4 bases and J by 0 bases. The CDR3 has 14 residues. The CDR3 region is CASSGTGSSYEQYF. DNA for the CDR3: TGTGCCAGCAGCGGGACAGGGAGCTCCTACGAGCAGTACTTC.

In this sample, this clonotype turned up many times. The chain has TRBV7-8 and TRBJ1-1; D call uncertain. Germline values: CDR1 SGHVS, CDR2 FQNEAQ. CDR3 size: 16 residues. With 4 bases removed from V and 8 bases from J, the gap between germline ends came to 23 bases. The CDR3 DNA is TGTGCCAGCAGCTCCTTGTTGAACTTCGGTCGGATAGAAGCTTTCTTT. It specifies CASSSLLNFGRIEAFF.

This clonotype showed up many times. The chain employs TRBV10-3 and TRBJ2-1; D gene uncertain. The CDR3 loop spans 15 amino acids. The germline CDR1 and CDR2 sequences are ENHRY and SYGVKD. The V and J ends lost 0 bases and 1 base respectively, with 7 bases between them. In DNA form, the CDR3 reads TGTGCCATCAGTGAGTCTGTCGGATCCTACAATGAGCAGTTCTTC. As protein: CAISESVGSYNEQFF.

CDR3 bases: TGCAGTGCTAGAGATGGAAAGACCCCGGGCGGGACCCAGTACTTC. Translation gives CSARDGKTPGGTQYF. The rearrangement uses TRBV20-1 and TRBJ2-5; D unresolved. Trimming pared 0 bases from V and 7 bases from J, leaving 18 bases between. The CDR3 has 15 residues. Germline assignment: CDR1 DFQATT and CDR2 SNEGSKA (reference sequence).

The chain joins TRBV9 to TRBJ2-7; D possibly corresponds to TRBD1 (5 bases). CDR3 size: 11 residues. Per the germline V gene, CDR1 is SGDLS and CDR2 is YYNGEE. V was cut by 3 bases and J by 7 bases, with 8 bases left in between. The CDR3 coding sequence is TGTGCCAGCAGCGCAGACAGAGAGCAGTACTTC. Encoded protein: CASSADREQYF.

The chain carries TRBV9 and TRBJ2-7; 7 nucleotides line up with TRBD1. CDR3 length equals 16 residues. The V segment lost 0 bases and the J segment 0 bases; nucleotides outside the gene matches: 6. Germline V gene sequence: CDR1 SGDLS, CDR2 YYNGEE. CDR3 bases: TGTGCCAGCAGCGTAGGTGAAGGGGGCTTCTCCTACGAGCAGTACTTC. Encoded protein: CASSVGEGGFSYEQYF.